This T cell receptor (beta chain) was identified in a study of radiotherapy plus CTLA-4 blockade in lung cancer. Generated by immunoSEQ multiplex PCR, the TCRdb table keeps only in-frame clones and is missing some. The table includes about 120,000 clones, about four fifths detected once. Germline CDR1 is MGHRA and CDR2 is YSYEKL. The V gene lost 0 bases and the J gene lost 5 bases, with 8 bases spanning the gap. There are 14 residues in the CDR3. Sample: peripheral blood, taken from a patient treated with radiotherapy plus ipilimumab. This receptor was identified in a human donor with non-small cell lung cancer who had a partial response to radiotherapy plus ipilimumab. The chain carries TRBV4-1 and TRBJ2-1, with D possibly being TRBD2 (5 bases). CDR3 amino acids: CASSQDEADNEQFF. The CDR3 DNA sequence: TGCGCCAGCAGCCAAGATGAAGCGGACAATGAGCAGTTCTTC.